One sample yielded the 21 T cell receptor beta chains listed below, sequenced in a study of blood T cell repertoires in COVID-19. Profiling relied on immunoSEQ multiplex PCR, and the TCRdb table lists in-frame clones only, not all of them. Counted here are some 240,000 clones, about 86% occurring once; the ten biggest clones make up roughly 10%. Sequencing was carried out using peripheral blood. These receptors were taken from a woman older than 75 with acute or convalescent COVID-19.

This chain uses TRBV30 with TRBJ2-2; a weak D match, TRBD2 (5 bases). Germline loops: CDR1 GTSNPN, CDR2 SVGIG (reference sequence). CDR3 length equals 15 residues. Trimming left V 0 bases short and J 5 bases short, with 13 bases between. DNA for the CDR3: TGTGCCTGGAGTGTGCGGGCCCGGTGGACCGGGGAGCTGTTTTTT. Translated: CAWSVRARWTGELFF.

The chain couples TRBV6-4 to TRBJ2-2, with 11 bases lining up with TRBD2. CDR1 MRHNA and CDR2 SNTAGT come from the germline V gene. V lost 4 bases to trimming and J lost 1 base; unmatched junction nucleotides: 2. This CDR3 region has 16 residues. The CDR3 region is CASSVTSGGNTGELFF. CDR3 bases: TGTGCCAGCAGTGTTACTAGCGGGGGGAACACCGGGGAGCTGTTTTTT.

This chain joins TRBV29-1 and TRBJ2-2; D uncertain. This CDR3 is 11 amino acids long. Germline-derived CDR1 and CDR2 are SQVTM and ANQGSEA. V gave up 4 bases and J gave up 5 bases, with 5 bases separating them. The CDR3 coding sequence is TGCAGCGTTGGGAGAACCGGGGAGCTGTTTTTT. Translated: CSVGRTGELFF.

In this sample, this clone turned up once. CDR3 nucleotides: TGTGCCAGCAGTTTAGCCTCAGGGTTTACCCAGTACTACGAGCAGTACTTC. Translating it yields CASSLASGFTQYYEQYF. The chain recombines TRBV28 with TRBJ2-7, with D perhaps TRBD1 (5 bases). V lost 2 bases, J lost 3 bases, and 20 bases lay in between. The CDR3 is 17 residues long. Germline CDR1 is MDHEN and CDR2 is SYDVKM.

This clone was counted once. In DNA, the CDR3 is TGTGCCAGCAGCCAAAGAGCCGGGACAGGGACCCTTTTTAGCAATCAGCCCCAGCATTTT. Its protein is CASSQRAGTGTLFSNQPQHF. This rearrangement joins TRBV6-6 to TRBJ1-5, with 9 bases aligning to TRBD1. The germline gives CDR1 MNHNY, CDR2 SVGAGI (reference sequence). This CDR3 is 20 amino acids long. The ends lost 6 bases at V and 0 bases at J; junction bases unmatched: 18.

This clone showed up just once. The chain joins TRBV24-1 to TRBJ2-3; TRBD1 agrees at 7 bases. The J segment lost 1 base and the V segment lost 3 bases, leaving 15 bases of the junction unmatched. The CDR3 consists of 19 residues. Germline V lookup: CDR1 KGHDR, CDR2 SFDVKD. This CDR3 reads CATSDPTPTQGPCTDTQYF. CDR3 in DNA: TGTGCCACCAGTGATCCGACACCCACACAGGGGCCGTGCACAGATACGCAGTATTTT.

The chain employs TRBV28 and TRBJ2-5; TRBD2 is a possible D gene (7 bases). V dropped 5 bases and J dropped 2 bases, with 21 bases sitting between them. The CDR3 loop spans 17 amino acids. Germline V gene lookup returns CDR1 MDHEN and CDR2 SYDVKM. CDR3 coding DNA: TGTGCCAGCAGTCTCTTAAAGGGGGGGGTCCAACAAGAGACCCAGTACTTC. As protein: CASSLLKGGVQQETQYF. The variable domain in full, with the rest retrieved from reference TRBV28 and TRBJ2-5, is DVKVTQSSRYLVKRTGEKVFLECVQDMDHENMFWYRQDPGLGLRLIYFSYDVKMKEKGDIPEGYSVSREKKERFSLILESASTNQTSMYLCASSLLKGGVQQETQYFGPGTRLLVL.

The J gene is TRBJ2-1, the V gene TRBV19; D perhaps matches TRBD1 (7 bases). From germline, CDR1 is LNHDA and CDR2 SQIVND (reference sequence). Trimming removed 3 bases from V and 6 bases from J, with 15 bases in between. The CDR3 runs 15 residues. The CDR3 spells CASSIGQQGGNEQFF. The CDR3 DNA reads as TGTGCCAGTAGTATTGGGCAGCAGGGGGGCAATGAGCAGTTCTTC.

The rearrangement links TRBV28 to TRBJ1-5; maybe TRBD1 (6 bases). This CDR3 is built from 15 residues. Germline V CDR1 and CDR2: MDHEN, SYDVKM. Trimming took 8 bases from V and 3 from J, leaving 17 bases between them. The chain's CDR3 is CASQLGGGINQPQHF. The CDR3 nucleotides are TGTGCCAGCCAATTAGGCGGGGGCATCAATCAGCCCCAGCATTTT.

This sequence joins TRBV7-3 and TRBJ2-1, with TRBD2 identical over 10 bases. Germline CDR1 reads SGHTA; CDR2 reads FQGTGA. The CDR3 runs 15 residues. With V trimmed by 5 bases and J by 4 bases, 5 bases remained unmatched. CDR3 DNA sequence: TGTGCCAGCAGCCCGACTAGCGGGCGTTACAATGAGCAGTTCTTC. This gives the protein CASSPTSGRYNEQFF.

The J gene is TRBJ1-5, the V gene TRBV10-3; 11 nucleotides match TRBD1. Germline trimming cut 4 bases from V and 9 bases from J; bases unmatched to any gene: 8. In germline, CDR1 is ENHRY, CDR2 SYGVKD. The CDR3 covers 15 residues. This CDR3 is CAISADRGLKSPQHF. The DNA of the CDR3 is TGTGCCATCAGTGCGGACAGGGGGCTGAAGTCGCCCCAGCATTTT.

The genes are TRBV2 and TRBJ1-4; 7 nucleotides line up with TRBD1. Per the germline V gene, CDR1 is SNHLY and CDR2 is FYNNEI. The CDR3 covers 15 residues. Trimming took 6 bases from V and 4 from J; bases not matched to a gene: 8. The CDR3 loop reads CASSEGDRVNEKLFF. Here the CDR3 DNA reads TGTGCCAGCAGCGAGGGAGACAGGGTTAATGAAAAACTGTTTTTT.

V is TRBV7-9 and J is TRBJ1-2, with 10 bases matching TRBD1. Germline assignment: CDR1 SEHNR and CDR2 FQNEAQ (reference sequence). Trimming cost V 6 bases and J 3 bases; bases outside gene matches: 10. The CDR3 sequence is 16 residues long. The CDR3 sequence: CASSRGQGDGDYGYTF. For the CDR3, the DNA is TGTGCCAGCAGTCGAGGACAGGGGGACGGGGACTATGGCTACACCTTC.

The chain combines TRBV2 with TRBJ1-6; no reliable D call. Trimming cost V 3 bases and J 4 bases, with 10 bases left between them. Germline V lookup: CDR1 SNHLY, CDR2 FYNNEI. CDR3 length: 15 residues. CDR3 loop: CASSDIKRYNSPLHF. CDR3 coding DNA: TGTGCCAGCAGTGATATTAAGCGTTATAATTCACCCCTCCACTTT.

The gene calls are TRBV16 and TRBJ1-5; the D gene is possibly TRBD1 (6 bases). The germline gives CDR1 KGHSY, CDR2 FQNENV. The germline V and J ends were trimmed by 2 bases and 6 bases, with 14 bases remaining between them. CDR3 length: 15 amino acids. The CDR3, as DNA: TGTGCCAGCAGCCAAATTGGGGACATATTTCAGCCCCAGCATTTT. Translating it yields CASSQIGDIFQPQHF. The complete variable domain, with remaining parts taken from reference TRBV16 and TRBJ1-5, reads GEEVAQTPKHLVRGEGQKAKLYCAPIKGHSYVFWYQQVLKNEFKFLISFQNENVFDETGMPKERFSAKCLPNSPCSLEIQATKLEDSAVYFCASSQIGDIFQPQHFGDGTRLSIL.

In nucleotides, the CDR3 is TGTGCCAGCAGTTGGGACAGGGGTGAACCCCTCCACTTT. This encodes CASSWDRGEPLHF. The rearrangement joins TRBV27 to TRBJ1-6; 10 bases fit TRBD1. The J segment lost 12 bases and the V segment lost 4 bases, leaving 3 bases of the junction unmatched. The CDR3 consists of 13 residues. CDR1 is MNHEY, CDR2 SMNVEV, per germline (reference sequence).

V usage is TRBV18 and J usage is TRBJ1-1; D is unclear. Between the trimmed V and J ends, which lost 3 bases and 3 bases, there was a span of 8 bases. CDR3 length: 13 residues. CDR1 is KGHSH, CDR2 LQKENI, per germline. CDR3 in amino acids: CASSPGIDTEAFF. The CDR3 DNA follows: TGTGCCAGCTCACCCGGGATAGACACTGAAGCTTTCTTT. Complete variable domain (other parts from reference TRBV18 and TRBJ1-1): NAGVMQNPRHLVRRRGQEARLRCSPMKGHSHVYWYRQLPEEGLKFMVYLQKENIIDESGMPKERFSAEFPKEGPSILRIQQVVRGDSAAYFCASSPGIDTEAFFGQGTRLTVV.

The rearrangement joins TRBV6-4 to TRBJ1-6; 8 positions agree with TRBD1. Germline-derived CDR1 and CDR2 are MRHNA and SNTAGT. The length of the CDR3 is 15 residues. J gave up 6 bases and V 7 bases, and 8 bases lay outside the gene matches. CDR3 residues: CASNYRTGFNSPLHF. In DNA, the CDR3 is TGTGCCAGCAACTACCGGACAGGGTTTAATTCACCCCTCCACTTT.

This chain connects TRBV11-2 to TRBJ1-6; 7 positions agree with TRBD1. The trim removed 7 bases at V and 8 bases at J, leaving 5 bases unmatched. Germline loops: CDR1 SGHAT, CDR2 FQNNGV. This CDR3 has 13 residues. CDR3 in amino acids: CASNQDRDSPLHF. For the CDR3, the DNA is TGTGCCAGCAACCAAGACAGGGATTCACCCCTCCACTTT.

The gene calls are TRBV6-6 and TRBJ2-7; TRBD1 aligns across 10 bases. The V gene's germline CDR1 is MNHNY and CDR2 SVGAGI (reference sequence). V trimming: 6 bases; J trimming: 5 bases; junction bases outside the gene matches: 7. The CDR3 is made up of 14 amino acids. The CDR3 nucleotides are TGTGCCAGCAGCCGGGACAGGGGTTTCGACGAGCAGTACTTC. This sequence encodes CASSRDRGFDEQYF.

The DNA of the CDR3 is TGTGCCAGCAGCCCAAGAGCGTCGGGAACCACTGAAGCTTTCTTT. Its protein is CASSPRASGTTEAFF. The chain links TRBV27 to TRBJ1-1; D remains unclear. Germline V gene data show CDR1 as MNHEY and CDR2 as SMNVEV (reference sequence). V was pared by 6 bases and J by 4 bases, with 18 bases between. The CDR3 covers 15 residues.